Listed below are T cell receptor beta chains from one sample, sequenced in a study of human T cells and chemical hapten exposure. Using its own MiXCR run on the 5' RACE reads, TCRdb lists one record per CDR3 protein. The table includes about 81,000 distinct CDR3 sequences, approximately 15% detected once. These receptors came from a female donor in good health. The CDR3 runs from the conserved cysteine through the conserved F or W. D genes are given only for firm matches. Expanded clones get a size class; other rows say once, few or many, or leave the size out.

D gene,clone size,V gene,J gene,CDR3 DNA,CDR3 protein
TRBD1,.,TRBV6-5,TRBJ2-7,TGTGCCAGCAGTAACGAACAACAGGGGATTTACGAGCAGTACTTC,CASSNEQQGIYEQYF
.,few,TRBV6-2/TRBV6-3,TRBJ2-7,TGTGCCAGCAGGATACAGGGTTACCACGAGCAGTACTTC,CASRIQGYHEQYF
.,many,TRBV29-1,TRBJ2-6,TGCAGCGTTGGAGGGACGGCCAACGTCCTGACTTTC,CSVGGTANVLTF
TRBD1,few,TRBV29-1,TRBJ1-2,TGCAGCGTTGCGAGGGGACAGGGTGATGGCTACACCTTC,CSVARGQGDGYTF
.,.,TRBV12-3/TRBV12-4,TRBJ1-2,TGTGCCAGCAGTGCAGGGAAAGTCTATGGCTACACCTTC,CASSAGKVYGYTF
.,many,TRBV30,TRBJ1-5,TGTGCCTGGAGGCCAGAGGGGAGCAATCAGCCCCAGCATTTT,CAWRPEGSNQPQHF
.,once,TRBV2,TRBJ1-1,TGTGCCAGCAGTGACAGCATGAACACTGAAGCTTTCTTT,CASSDSMNTEAFF
TRBD2,.,TRBV24-1,TRBJ2-1,TGTGCCACCAGTGAAGTGGGACTAGCGGGAGGTAGTGAGCAGTTCTTC,CATSEVGLAGGSEQFF
.,few,TRBV7-2,TRBJ1-1,TGTGCCAGCAGCTTATTGGGAGGGTCCACTGAAGCTTTCTTT,CASSLLGGSTEAFF
.,.,TRBV10-3,TRBJ1-3,TGTGCCATCAGTGACACCGTTGGCTCTGGAAACACCATATATTTT,CAISDTVGSGNTIYF
.,many,TRBV19,TRBJ1-2,TGTGCCAGTAGTATTAGAGGGGGGAGCGGCTACACCTTC,CASSIRGGSGYTF
.,few,TRBV11-2,TRBJ1-2,TGTGCCAGCAGCTTGTCTCAGGATGGAGCCTATGGCTACACCTTC,CASSLSQDGAYGYTF
TRBD2,few,TRBV20-1,TRBJ2-7,TGCAGTGCTAGGGGGAGGGCATCCTACGAGCAGTACTTC,CSARGRASYEQYF
.,.,TRBV10-1,TRBJ2-3,TGCGCCAGCAGTGTGCGGTTCCGGGATACGCAGTATTTT,CASSVRFRDTQYF
TRBD1,.,TRBV11-1,TRBJ1-5,TGTGCCAGCATCTTTGAGGGACAGGGCCAGAGCAATCAGCCCCAGCATTTT,CASIFEGQGQSNQPQHF
.,.,TRBV10-1,TRBJ2-2,TGCGCCAGCAGCGGGGGAGTTTCTGCGAACACCGGGGAGCTGTTTTTT,CASSGGVSANTGELFF
.,few,TRBV7-9,TRBJ2-2,TGTGCCAGCAGCTCCCATTGGGAGGGGGAGCTGTTTTTT,CASSSHWEGELFF
.,few,TRBV12-3/TRBV12-4,TRBJ2-5,TGTGCCAGCTCCGGCGGGCTTCAAGAGACCCAGTACTTC,CASSGGLQETQYF
.,.,TRBV7-9,TRBJ2-7,TGTGCCAGCAGCGCCCGGGAACAGGTTGGCGAGCAGTACTTC,CASSAREQVGEQYF
TRBD1,.,TRBV29-1,TRBJ1-2,TGCAGCGTAGACAGGGGGAACTATGGCTACACCTTC,CSVDRGNYGYTF
TRBD1,few,TRBV2,TRBJ1-1,TGTGCCAGCCAGGGACAGATGAACACTGAAGCTTTCTTT,CASQGQMNTEAFF
.,.,TRBV12-3/TRBV12-4,TRBJ1-2,TGTGCCAGCAGTTTTGACAGAGCCTATGGCTACACCTTC,CASSFDRAYGYTF
.,.,TRBV7-2,TRBJ2-3,TGTGCCAGCAGCTTAGGCGGATCCAGGGTCAACACGCAGTATTTT,CASSLGGSRVNTQYF
TRBD1,.,TRBV7-2,TRBJ1-5,TGTGCCAGCAGCTGGACAGGGCCAAATCAGCCCCAGCATTTT,CASSWTGPNQPQHF
.,.,TRBV3-1,TRBJ2-7,TGTGCCAGCAGCCAAGACTTTAGTTCCTACGAGCAGTACTTC,CASSQDFSSYEQYF
.,few,TRBV2,TRBJ2-7,TGTGCCAGCAGTGAAAGGTTCTCCTACGAGCAGTACTTC,CASSERFSYEQYF
TRBD2,.,TRBV3-1,TRBJ2-5,TGTGCCAGCAGCCAAGAACTAGCGGCCTCGGAGACCCAGTACTTC,CASSQELAASETQYF
TRBD2,few,TRBV15,TRBJ2-3,TGTGCCACCAGCAGAGATGGAGTGCAGCTAGCGGGGATCACAGATACGCAGTATTTT,CATSRDGVQLAGITDTQYF
TRBD2,.,TRBV20-1,TRBJ2-3,TGCAGTGCCCCTGCCGGGGGGTCTAGCACAGATACGCAGTATTTT,CSAPAGGSSTDTQYF
.,few,TRBV5-5,TRBJ2-7,TGTGCCAGCAGCTTGGCGGTGCGGGACAGTGGTAACGAGCAGTACTTC,CASSLAVRDSGNEQYF
TRBD2,.,TRBV12-3/TRBV12-4,TRBJ2-1,TGTGCCAGCAAGCTAGCGGGGGGGAATGAGCAGTTCTTC,CASKLAGGNEQFF
TRBD1,few,TRBV5-1,TRBJ2-7,TGCGCCAGCAGCTTGGGCTGGACAGGGGCAACCTACGAGCAGTACTTC,CASSLGWTGATYEQYF
TRBD2,few,TRBV12-3/TRBV12-4,TRBJ2-7,TGTGCCAGCAGTTTAGGTAGCGGGGGGGGCTACGAGCAGTACTTC,CASSLGSGGGYEQYF
TRBD1,few,TRBV6-1,TRBJ1-1,TGTGCCAGCAGATTAACAGGGGAGAACACTGAAGCTTTCTTT,CASRLTGENTEAFF
.,.,TRBV3-1,TRBJ1-6,TGTGCCAGCCGTTCAGATCAATCCTATAATTCACCCCTCCACTTT,CASRSDQSYNSPLHF
TRBD2,few,TRBV24-1,TRBJ2-1,TGTGCCACCAGTGATATGACTAGCGGGGGCAATGAGCAGTTCTTC,CATSDMTSGGNEQFF
TRBD2,few,TRBV7-2,TRBJ2-1,TGTGCCAGCAGCCCAAAGCGGGACCCCTACAATGAGCAGTTCTTC,CASSPKRDPYNEQFF
.,.,TRBV5-6,TRBJ1-2,TGTGCCAGCAGCCCTTCACCGACTTTAGCCTATGGCTACACCTTC,CASSPSPTLAYGYTF
.,.,TRBV6-2/TRBV6-3,TRBJ1-3,TGTGCCAGCAGTTACTCGAGCTGGGAGACTGGAAACACCATATATTTT,CASSYSSWETGNTIYF
.,few,TRBV5-1,TRBJ2-5,TGCGCCAGCCACCAACCCGGGGATCGTGAGACCCAGTACTTC,CASHQPGDRETQYF
TRBD1,.,TRBV7-2,TRBJ1-6,TGTGCCAGCAGACCTCCTTGGACAGGGGATTCACCCCTCCACTTT,CASRPPWTGDSPLHF
.,few,TRBV2,TRBJ2-1,TGTGCCAGCAGTGAATACCAGGTAGACAATGAGCAGTTCTTC,CASSEYQVDNEQFF
.,.,TRBV25-1,TRBJ2-1,TGTGCCGTCTCCGGGGATGAGCAGTTCTTC,CAVSGDEQFF
.,few,TRBV5-1,TRBJ2-5,TGCGCCAGCAGCTCAGGGGGGCGAAGACCAGAGACCCAGTACTTC,CASSSGGRRPETQYF
.,.,TRBV4-3,TRBJ1-5,TGCGCCAGCAGCCAAGAGGCAGGGAGCAATCAGCCCCAGCATTTT,CASSQEAGSNQPQHF
TRBD1,.,TRBV11-3,TRBJ2-1,TGTGCCAGCAGCCCTGGGACAGAAAATGAGCAGTTCTTC,CASSPGTENEQFF
.,.,TRBV11-2,TRBJ2-7,TGTGCCAGCAGCTTAGAATCTTTCGGGCCCTACGAGCAGTACTTC,CASSLESFGPYEQYF
TRBD1,many,TRBV10-3,TRBJ1-1,TGTGCCATCAGTCCTGTGACAGGGGTCATGAACACTGAAGCTTTCTTT,CAISPVTGVMNTEAFF
.,.,TRBV27,TRBJ2-5,TGTGCCAGCAGTCCGATACCACCTAGTCTGGAGCACTTC,CASSPIPPSLEHF
TRBD2,.,TRBV20-1,TRBJ2-1,TGCAGTGCTTCACTAGCGGGGAATGAGCAGTTCTTC,CSASLAGNEQFF
.,few,TRBV4-2,TRBJ1-3,TGTGCCAGCAGCCAAGATGGACAGCTTCAAGGTGGAAACACCATATATTTT,CASSQDGQLQGGNTIYF
TRBD1,.,TRBV28,TRBJ2-3,TGTGCCAGCAGTTTCTTCTTCGGGACAGGCAGAGATACGCAGTATTTT,CASSFFFGTGRDTQYF
.,few,TRBV12-2,TRBJ1-1,TGTGCAAGTCGCTTTGCTGAGGGGCGGAACACTGAAGCTTTCTTT,CASRFAEGRNTEAFF
TRBD1,.,TRBV6-5,TRBJ2-6,TGTGCCAGCGACAGGGGGCCTGGGGCCAACGTCCTGACTTTC,CASDRGPGANVLTF
TRBD1,many,TRBV3-1,TRBJ1-1,TGTGCCAGCAGCCAAGTAACAGGGGCGGCTGAAGCTTTCTTT,CASSQVTGAAEAFF
TRBD1,.,TRBV4-3,TRBJ2-3,TGCGCCAGCAGCCAAGCCCAGGGGGCATTGGATACGCAGTATTTT,CASSQAQGALDTQYF
.,few,TRBV7-2,TRBJ2-2,TGTGCCAGCCGGCAGGGAAGAGGGGACACCGGGGAGCTGTTTTTT,CASRQGRGDTGELFF